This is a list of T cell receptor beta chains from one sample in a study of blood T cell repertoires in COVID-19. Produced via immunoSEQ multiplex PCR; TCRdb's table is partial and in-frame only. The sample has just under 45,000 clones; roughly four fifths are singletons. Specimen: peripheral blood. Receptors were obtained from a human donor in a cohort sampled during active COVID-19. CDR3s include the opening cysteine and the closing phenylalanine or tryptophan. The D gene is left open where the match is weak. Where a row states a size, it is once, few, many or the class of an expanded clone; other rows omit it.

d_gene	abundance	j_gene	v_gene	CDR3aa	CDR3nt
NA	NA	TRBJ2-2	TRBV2	CASRGASGVGELFF	TGTGCCAGCAGGGGGGCATCCGGGGTCGGGGAGCTGTTTTTT
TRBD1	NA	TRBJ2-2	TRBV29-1	CSVVDRASTGELFF	TGCAGCGTTGTGGACAGGGCCTCCACCGGGGAGCTGTTTTTT
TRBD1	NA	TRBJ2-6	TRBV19	CASSRDRMFSGANVLTF	TGTGCCAGTAGTAGGGACAGGATGTTCTCTGGGGCCAACGTCCTGACTTTC
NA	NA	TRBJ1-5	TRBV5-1	CASSLLGGNSNQPQHF	TGCGCCAGCAGCTTACTGGGGGGTAATAGCAATCAGCCCCAGCATTTT
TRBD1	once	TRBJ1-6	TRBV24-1	CATSDQTGAGISSYNSPLHF	TGTGCCACCAGTGACCAGACAGGGGCGGGTATTAGCTCCTATAATTCACCCCTCCACTTT
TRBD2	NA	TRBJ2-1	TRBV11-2	CASSTDLAGGAYNEQFF	TGTGCCAGCAGCACGGACTTAGCGGGGGGGGCCTACAATGAGCAGTTCTTC
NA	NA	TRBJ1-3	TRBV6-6	CASSAGPGNGGTIYF	TGTGCCAGCAGCGCGGGCCCGGGGAATGGAGGCACCATATATTTT
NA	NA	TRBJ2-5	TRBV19	CASSMTGLVTQYF	TGTGCCAGTAGTATGACAGGTTTGGTGACCCAGTACTTC
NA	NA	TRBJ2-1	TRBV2	CASSDWSRVYNEQFF	TGTGCCAGCAGTGACTGGTCGAGGGTGTACAATGAGCAGTTCTTC
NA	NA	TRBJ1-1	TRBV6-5	CASSYSRSNTEAFF	TGTGCCAGCAGTTACTCTCGGTCGAACACTGAAGCTTTCTTT
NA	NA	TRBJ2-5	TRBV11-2	CASSSPGQETQYF	TGTGCCAGCAGCTCGCCAGGTCAAGAGACCCAGTACTTC
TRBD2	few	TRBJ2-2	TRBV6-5	CAIGGDTGELFF	TGTGCCATCGGGGGGGACACCGGGGAGCTGTTTTTT
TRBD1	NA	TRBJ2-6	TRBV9	CASSGETGTGAGANVLTF	TGTGCCAGCAGCGGAGAAACCGGGACAGGGGCTGGGGCCAACGTCCTGACTTTC
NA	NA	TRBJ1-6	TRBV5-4	CASSLGSGSYNSPLHF	TGTGCCAGCAGCTTGGGTTCCGGCTCCTATAATTCACCCCTCCACTTT
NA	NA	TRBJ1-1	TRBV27	CASSRTVNTEAFF	TGTGCCAGCAGCAGGACAGTGAACACTGAAGCTTTCTTT
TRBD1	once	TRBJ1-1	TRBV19	CASRQGMRENTEAFF	TGTGCCAGCAGACAGGGGATGAGGGAGAACACTGAAGCTTTCTTT
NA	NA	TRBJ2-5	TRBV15	CATSRGRGETQYF	TGTGCCACCAGCAGAGGCCGGGGGGAGACCCAGTACTTC
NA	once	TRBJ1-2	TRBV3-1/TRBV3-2	CASSQEILNYGYTF	TGTGCCAGCAGCCAAGAGATCCTAAACTATGGCTACACCTTC
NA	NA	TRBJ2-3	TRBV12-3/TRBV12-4	CASSRDSYTQYF	TGTGCCAGCAGCCGGGACTCATATACGCAGTATTTT
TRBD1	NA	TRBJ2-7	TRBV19	CASSIRTGVSEQYF	TGTGCCAGTAGTATCAGGACAGGGGTAAGCGAGCAGTACTTC
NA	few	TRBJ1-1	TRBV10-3	CATKRPTGNTEAFF	TGTGCCACCAAAAGGCCTACAGGGAACACTGAAGCTTTCTTT
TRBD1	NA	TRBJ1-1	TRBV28	CASSLSQGVTEAFF	TGTGCCAGCAGTTTATCGCAGGGGGTTACTGAAGCTTTCTTT
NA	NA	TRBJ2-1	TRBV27	CASSLPGTYNEQFF	TGTGCCAGCAGCCTGCCGGGAACGTACAATGAGCAGTTCTTC
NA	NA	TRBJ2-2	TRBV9	CASSLSGTPTGELFF	TGTGCCAGCAGCTTATCCGGGACACCCACCGGGGAGCTGTTTTTT
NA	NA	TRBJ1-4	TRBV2	CASSASGSEKLFF	TGTGCCAGCAGTGCATCCGGGTCTGAAAAACTGTTTTTT
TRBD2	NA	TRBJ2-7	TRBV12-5	CASAEERGPSYEQYF	TGTGCTAGTGCCGAAGAGCGGGGGCCCTCCTACGAGCAGTACTTC
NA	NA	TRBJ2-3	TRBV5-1	CASSPTGGGTDTQYF	TGCGCCAGCAGCCCAACGGGGGGCGGCACAGATACGCAGTATTTT
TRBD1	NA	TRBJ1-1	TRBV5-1	CASSLVQGVGTEAFF	TGCGCCAGCAGCTTGGTACAGGGGGTAGGGACTGAAGCTTTCTTT
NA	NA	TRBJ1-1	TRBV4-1	CASSQDRGNTEAFF	TGCGCCAGCAGCCAAGATAGGGGGAACACTGAAGCTTTCTTT
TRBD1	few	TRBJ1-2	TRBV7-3	CASSPSGTDYGYTF	TGTGCCAGCAGCCCTAGCGGGACAGACTATGGCTACACCTTC
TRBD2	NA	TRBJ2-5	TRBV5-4	CASSLRGGETQYF	TGTGCCAGCAGCCTGCGGGGGGGGGAGACCCAGTACTTC
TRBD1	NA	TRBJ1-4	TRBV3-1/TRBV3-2	CASSQGTGNEKLFF	TGTGCCAGCAGCCAAGGGACAGGTAATGAAAAACTGTTTTTT
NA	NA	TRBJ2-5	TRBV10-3	CAISEPGQDRRGRETQYF	TGTGCCATCAGTGAGCCTGGCCAGGACAGGAGGGGCCGGGAGACCCAGTACTTC
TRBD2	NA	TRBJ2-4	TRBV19	CASSGGARGNIQYF	TGTGCCAGTAGCGGGGGGGCGCGGGGAAACATTCAGTACTTC
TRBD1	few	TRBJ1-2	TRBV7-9	CASSLGGRTGGGYTF	TGTGCCAGCAGCTTAGGGGGAAGGACAGGAGGAGGCTACACCTTC
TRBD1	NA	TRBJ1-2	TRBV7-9	CASTITGGNYGYTF	TGTGCCAGCACCATCACAGGGGGGAACTATGGCTACACCTTC
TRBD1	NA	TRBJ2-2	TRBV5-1	CASSLGTENTGELFF	TGCGCCAGCAGCTTAGGGACAGAAAACACCGGGGAGCTGTTTTTT
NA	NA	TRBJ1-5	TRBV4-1	CASSQDSQNSNQPQHF	TGCGCCAGCAGCCAAGATTCGCAGAATAGCAATCAGCCCCAGCATTTT
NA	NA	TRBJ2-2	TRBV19	CASSNYITTGELFF	TGTGCCAGTAGTAACTACATTACCACCGGGGAGCTGTTTTTT
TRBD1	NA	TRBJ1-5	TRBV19	CASGGQGGNQPQHF	TGTGCCAGTGGTGGACAGGGTGGCAATCAGCCCCAGCATTTT
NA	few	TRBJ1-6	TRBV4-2	CASSQEGTAGSPLHF	TGTGCCAGCAGCCAAGAGGGCACCGCGGGGTCACCCCTCCACTTT